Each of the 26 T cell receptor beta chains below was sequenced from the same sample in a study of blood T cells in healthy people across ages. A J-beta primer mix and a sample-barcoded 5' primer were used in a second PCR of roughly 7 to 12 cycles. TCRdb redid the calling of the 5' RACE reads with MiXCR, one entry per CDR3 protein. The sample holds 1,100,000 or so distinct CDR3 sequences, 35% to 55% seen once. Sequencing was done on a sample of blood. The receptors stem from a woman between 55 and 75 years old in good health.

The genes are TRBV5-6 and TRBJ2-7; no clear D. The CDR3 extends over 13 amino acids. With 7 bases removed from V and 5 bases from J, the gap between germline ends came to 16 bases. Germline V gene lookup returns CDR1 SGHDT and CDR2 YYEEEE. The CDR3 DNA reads TGTGCCAGCGGCACAGCTCACTACGACGAGCAGTACTTC. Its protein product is CASGTAHYDEQYF.

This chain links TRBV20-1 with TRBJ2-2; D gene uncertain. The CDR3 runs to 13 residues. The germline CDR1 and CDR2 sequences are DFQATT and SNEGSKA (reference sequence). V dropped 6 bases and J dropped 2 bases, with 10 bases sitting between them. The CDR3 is CSAMVSNTGELFF. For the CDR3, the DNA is TGCAGTGCCATGGTTTCCAACACCGGGGAGCTGTTTTTT.

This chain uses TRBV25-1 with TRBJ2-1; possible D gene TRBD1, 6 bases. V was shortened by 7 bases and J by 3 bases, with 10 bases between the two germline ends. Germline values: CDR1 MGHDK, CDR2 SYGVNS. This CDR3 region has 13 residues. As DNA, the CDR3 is TGTGCCAGCACGCAACAGGGCTACAATGAGCAGTTCTTC. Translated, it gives CASTQQGYNEQFF.

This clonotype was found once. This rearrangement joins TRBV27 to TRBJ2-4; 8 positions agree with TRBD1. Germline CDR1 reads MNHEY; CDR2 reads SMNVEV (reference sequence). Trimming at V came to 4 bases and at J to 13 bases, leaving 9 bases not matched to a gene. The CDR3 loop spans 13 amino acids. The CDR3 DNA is TGTGCCAGCAGTTACAGGGGGGCCTACAAGCAGTACTTC. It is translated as CASSYRGAYKQYF.

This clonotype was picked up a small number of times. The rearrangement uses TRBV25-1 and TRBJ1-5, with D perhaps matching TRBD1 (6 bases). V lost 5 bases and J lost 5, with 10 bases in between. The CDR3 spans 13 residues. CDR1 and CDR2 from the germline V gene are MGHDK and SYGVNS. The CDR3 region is CASSQAGDQPQHF. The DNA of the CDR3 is TGTGCCAGCAGTCAGGCAGGGGATCAGCCCCAGCATTTT.

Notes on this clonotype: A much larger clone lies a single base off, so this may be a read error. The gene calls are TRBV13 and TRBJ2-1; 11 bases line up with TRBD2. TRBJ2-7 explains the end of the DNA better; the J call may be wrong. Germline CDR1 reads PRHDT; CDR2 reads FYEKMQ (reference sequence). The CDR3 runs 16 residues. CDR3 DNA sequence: TGTGCCAGCAGCCAACATGGGACTAGCGGCTACAATGAGCAGTACTTC. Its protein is CASSQHGTSGYNEQYF.

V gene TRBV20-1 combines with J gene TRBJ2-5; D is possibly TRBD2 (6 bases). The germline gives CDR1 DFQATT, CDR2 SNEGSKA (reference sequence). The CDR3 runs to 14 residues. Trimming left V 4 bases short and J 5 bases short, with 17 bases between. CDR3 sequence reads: CSATGRAGRETQYF. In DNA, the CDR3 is TGCAGTGCTACCGGTAGGGCAGGGAGGGAGACCCAGTACTTC.

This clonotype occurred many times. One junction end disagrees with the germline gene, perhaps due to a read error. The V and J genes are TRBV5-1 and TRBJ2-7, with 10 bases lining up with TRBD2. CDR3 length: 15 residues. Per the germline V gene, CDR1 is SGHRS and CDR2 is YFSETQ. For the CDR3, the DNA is TGTGCCAGCAGCCCGGGGCTAGCGGGAGTCTACGAGCAGTACTTC. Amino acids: CASSPGLAGVYEQYF.

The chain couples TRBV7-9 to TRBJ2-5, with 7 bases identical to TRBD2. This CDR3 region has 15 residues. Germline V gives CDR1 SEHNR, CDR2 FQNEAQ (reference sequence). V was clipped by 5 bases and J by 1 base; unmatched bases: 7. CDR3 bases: TGTGCCAGCAGCCCCCGGGGGAGGGGCCAAGAGACCCAGTACTTC. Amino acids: CASSPRGRGQETQYF. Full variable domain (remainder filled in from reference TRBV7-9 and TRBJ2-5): DTGVSQNPRHKITKRGQNVTFRCDPISEHNRLYWYRQTLGQGPEFLTYFQNEAQLEKSRLLSDRFSAERPKGSFSTLEIQRTEQGDSAMYLCASSPRGRGQETQYFGPGTRLLVL.

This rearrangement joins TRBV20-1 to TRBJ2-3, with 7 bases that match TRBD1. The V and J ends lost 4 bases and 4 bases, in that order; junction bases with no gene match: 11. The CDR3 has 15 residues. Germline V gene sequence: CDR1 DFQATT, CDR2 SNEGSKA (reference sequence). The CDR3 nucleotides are TGCAGTGCTAACACCGGGACAGTGGGCGCAGATACGCAGTATTTT. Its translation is CSANTGTVGADTQYF.

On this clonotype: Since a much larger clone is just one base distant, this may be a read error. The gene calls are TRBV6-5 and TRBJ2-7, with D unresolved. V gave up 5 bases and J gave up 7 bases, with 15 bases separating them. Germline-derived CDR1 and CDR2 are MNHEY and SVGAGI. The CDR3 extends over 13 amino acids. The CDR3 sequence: CASSDEARNEQYF. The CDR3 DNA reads TGTGCCAGCAGTGACGAAGCGAGAAATGAGCAGTACTTC.

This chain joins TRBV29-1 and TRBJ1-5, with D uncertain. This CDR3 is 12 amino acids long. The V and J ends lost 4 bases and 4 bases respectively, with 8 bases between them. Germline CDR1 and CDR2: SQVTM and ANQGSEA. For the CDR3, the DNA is TGCAGCGTTGCGGCCCTAAATCAGCCCCAGCATTTT. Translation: CSVAALNQPQHF.

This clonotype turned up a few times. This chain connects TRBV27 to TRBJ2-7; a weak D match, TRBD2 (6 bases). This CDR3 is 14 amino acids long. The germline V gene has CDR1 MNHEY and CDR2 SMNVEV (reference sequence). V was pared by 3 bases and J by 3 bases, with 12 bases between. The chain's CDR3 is CASSLGRDFYEQYF. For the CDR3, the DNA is TGTGCCAGCAGTTTGGGCCGGGACTTCTACGAGCAGTACTTC.

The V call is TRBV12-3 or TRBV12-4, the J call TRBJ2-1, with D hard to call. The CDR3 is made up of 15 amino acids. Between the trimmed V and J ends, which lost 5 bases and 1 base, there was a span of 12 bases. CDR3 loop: CASSSLVRSYNEQFF. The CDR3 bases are TGTGCCAGCAGTAGCTTAGTAAGGTCCTACAATGAGCAGTTCTTC.

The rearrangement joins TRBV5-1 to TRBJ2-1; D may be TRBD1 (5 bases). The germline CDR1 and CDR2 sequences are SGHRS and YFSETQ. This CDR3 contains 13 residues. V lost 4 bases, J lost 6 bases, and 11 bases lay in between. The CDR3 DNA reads TGCGCCAGCAGCCGTGGGGCCGTCAATGAGCAGTTCTTC. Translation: CASSRGAVNEQFF.

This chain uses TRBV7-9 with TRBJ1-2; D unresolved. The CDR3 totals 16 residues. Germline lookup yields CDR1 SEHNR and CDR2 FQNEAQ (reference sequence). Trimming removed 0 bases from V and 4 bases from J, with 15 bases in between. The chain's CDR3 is CASSLARSGFLYGYTF. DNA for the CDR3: TGTGCCAGCAGCTTAGCGAGGTCGGGGTTTCTCTATGGCTACACCTTC. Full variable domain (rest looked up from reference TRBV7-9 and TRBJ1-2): DTGVSQNPRHKITKRGQNVTFRCDPISEHNRLYWYRQTLGQGPEFLTYFQNEAQLEKSRLLSDRFSAERPKGSFSTLEIQRTEQGDSAMYLCASSLARSGFLYGYTFGSGTRLTVV.

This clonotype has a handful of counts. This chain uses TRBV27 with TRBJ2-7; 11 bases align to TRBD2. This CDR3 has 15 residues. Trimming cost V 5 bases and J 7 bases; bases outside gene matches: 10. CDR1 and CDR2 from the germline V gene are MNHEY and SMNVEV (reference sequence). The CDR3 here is CASSELAGAPLEQYF. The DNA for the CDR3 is TGTGCCAGCAGTGAACTAGCGGGAGCGCCTTTGGAGCAGTACTTC.

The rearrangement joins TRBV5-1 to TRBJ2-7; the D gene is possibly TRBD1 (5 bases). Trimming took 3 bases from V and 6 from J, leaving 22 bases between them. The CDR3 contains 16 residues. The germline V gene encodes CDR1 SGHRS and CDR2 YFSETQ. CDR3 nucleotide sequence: TGCGCCAGCAGCTCCCAGGGTTCCACCACAATACGCGAGCAGTACTTC. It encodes CASSSQGSTTIREQYF.

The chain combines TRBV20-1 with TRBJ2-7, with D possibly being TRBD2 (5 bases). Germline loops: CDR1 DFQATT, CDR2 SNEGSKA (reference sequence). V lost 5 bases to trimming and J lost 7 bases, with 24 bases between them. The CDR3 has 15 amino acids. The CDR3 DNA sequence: TGCAGTGCTCCCTATTGGTTAGCGATAAGCAATGAGCAGTACTTC. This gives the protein CSAPYWLAISNEQYF.

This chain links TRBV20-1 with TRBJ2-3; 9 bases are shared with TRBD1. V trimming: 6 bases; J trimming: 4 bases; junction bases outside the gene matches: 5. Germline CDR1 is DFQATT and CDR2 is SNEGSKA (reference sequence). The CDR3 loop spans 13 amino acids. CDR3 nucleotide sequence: TGCAGTGCCCGGACAGGGGTCGCAGATACGCAGTATTTT. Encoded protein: CSARTGVADTQYF.

In DNA form, the CDR3 reads TGTGCCATCAGTGAAGGACTAGCTAACTCTGGGGCCAACGTCCTGACTTTC. This gives the protein CAISEGLANSGANVLTF. The gene calls are TRBV10-3 and TRBJ2-6; 8 positions match TRBD2. With V trimmed by 3 bases and J by 0 bases, 4 bases remained unmatched. The CDR3 runs to 17 residues. The V gene's germline CDR1 is ENHRY and CDR2 SYGVKD.

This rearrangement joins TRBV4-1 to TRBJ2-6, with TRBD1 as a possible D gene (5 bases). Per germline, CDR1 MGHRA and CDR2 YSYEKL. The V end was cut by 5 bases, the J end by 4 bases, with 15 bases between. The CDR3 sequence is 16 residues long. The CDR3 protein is CASSAGPGYGANVLTF. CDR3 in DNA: TGCGCCAGCAGCGCTGGTCCAGGGTACGGGGCCAACGTCCTGACTTTC.

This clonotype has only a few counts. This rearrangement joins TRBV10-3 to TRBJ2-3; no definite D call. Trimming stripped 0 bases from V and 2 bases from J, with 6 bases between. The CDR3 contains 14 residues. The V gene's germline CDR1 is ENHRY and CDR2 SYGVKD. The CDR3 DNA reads TGTGCCATCAGTGAGTCGCCGGTCACAGATACGCAGTATTTT. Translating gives CAISESPVTDTQYF.

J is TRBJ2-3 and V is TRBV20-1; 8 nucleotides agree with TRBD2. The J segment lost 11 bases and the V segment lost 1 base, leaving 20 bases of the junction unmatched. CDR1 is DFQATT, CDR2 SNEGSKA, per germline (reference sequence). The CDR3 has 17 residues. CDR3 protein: CSARGHVSGSWGNEQYF. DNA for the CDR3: TGCAGTGCTAGAGGCCACGTCAGCGGGAGTTGGGGCAATGAGCAGTATTTT.

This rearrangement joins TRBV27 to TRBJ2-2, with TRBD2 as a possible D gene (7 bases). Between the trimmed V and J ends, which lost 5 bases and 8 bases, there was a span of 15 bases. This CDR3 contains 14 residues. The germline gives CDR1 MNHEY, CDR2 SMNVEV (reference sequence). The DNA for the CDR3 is TGTGCCAGCAGTCGGGAGGCCCAGGGGGGGGAGCTGTTTTTT. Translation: CASSREAQGGELFF.

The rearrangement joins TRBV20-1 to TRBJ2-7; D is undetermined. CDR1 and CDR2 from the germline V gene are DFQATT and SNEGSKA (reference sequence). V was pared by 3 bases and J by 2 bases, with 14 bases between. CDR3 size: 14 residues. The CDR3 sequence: CSASIAVKPYEQYF. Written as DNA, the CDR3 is TGCAGTGCTAGTATTGCGGTTAAACCCTACGAGCAGTACTTC.